This TCR beta chain was retrieved from a study of cytomegalovirus exposure and HLA in healthy donors. V gave up 0 bases and J gave up 0 bases, with 15 bases separating them. Germline assignment: CDR1 SGHRS and CDR2 YFSETQ. This CDR3 is built from 17 residues. Study-level points and caveats: Later, TCR association rates were found to vary by HLA locus, highest for DRB1 and lowest for HLA-C.

With respect to this clone: Its specificity is unknown.

Primers for the PCR totalled 60 Vbeta and 13 Jbeta. TCRdb keeps only in-frame clones here, not all; method: immunoSEQ multiplex PCR. Of 150,000 to 200,000 clones in the sample, under 80% are singletons; the top ten hold 2% to 3%. The gene calls are TRBV5-1 and TRBJ1-2, with D maybe TRBD1 (5 bases). The receptor was derived from a woman aged 25 to 45 in good health and CMV-seropositive. The sample consisted of PBMCs. In nucleotides, the CDR3 is TGCGCCAGCAGCTTGGGTGGCGGAGGGGTAGCTAACTATGGCTACACCTTC. It translates to CASSLGGGGVANYGYTF.